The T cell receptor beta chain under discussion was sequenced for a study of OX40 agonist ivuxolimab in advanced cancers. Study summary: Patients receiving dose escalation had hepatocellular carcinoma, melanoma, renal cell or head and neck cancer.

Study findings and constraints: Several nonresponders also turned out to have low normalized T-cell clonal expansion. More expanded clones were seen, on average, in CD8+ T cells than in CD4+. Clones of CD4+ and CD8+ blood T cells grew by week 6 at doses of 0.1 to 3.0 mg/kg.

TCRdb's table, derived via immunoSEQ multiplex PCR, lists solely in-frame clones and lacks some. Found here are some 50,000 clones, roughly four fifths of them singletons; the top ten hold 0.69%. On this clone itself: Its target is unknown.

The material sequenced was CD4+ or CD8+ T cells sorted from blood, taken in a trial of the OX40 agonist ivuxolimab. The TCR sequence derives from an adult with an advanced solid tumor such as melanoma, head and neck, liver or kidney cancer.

The chain's CDR3 is CASSGTINYGYTF. The CDR3 coding sequence is TGTGCCAGCTCCGGGACAATAAACTATGGCTACACCTTC. The V gene is TRBV5-4, the J gene TRBJ1-2; D may be TRBD1 (6 bases). V was clipped by 7 bases and J by 2 bases, with 12 bases between them. The CDR3 runs to 13 residues. CDR1 SGHNT and CDR2 YYREEE come from the germline V gene (reference sequence).